This TCR beta chain was obtained from a study of OX40 agonist ivuxolimab in advanced cancers. Study-level information: Those enrolled were 82.7% male, with a mean age of 60 years and ages from about 20 to 80. Study-wide results and limits: By week 6 at 0.1 to 3.0 mg/kg, blood CD4+ and CD8+ T cells had expanded clonally. Expanded clones were, on average, more numerous in CD8+ T cells than in CD4+.

The assay was immunoSEQ multiplex PCR, and TCRdb's table has in-frame clones only and misses some. The data show about 82,000 clones, 75% to 90% seen once. Notes on this clone: Its specificity is not known.

The germline V gene encodes CDR1 SGHRS and CDR2 YFSETQ. The CDR3 is 15 amino acids. With 6 bases clipped from V and 8 bases from J, the junction kept 13 bases outside the gene matches. Baseline was the first blood sampling point, followed by cycle 4 day 1 and cycle 7 day 1. This clonotype was obtained from an adult with an advanced solid tumor such as melanoma, head and neck, liver or kidney cancer. The chain joins TRBV5-1 to TRBJ1-4; TRBD1 aligns across 7 bases. The material was CD4+ or CD8+ T cells sorted from blood, obtained in a trial of the OX40 agonist ivuxolimab. This chain's CDR3 is CASTPSGTDGEKLFF. Here the CDR3 DNA reads TGCGCCAGCACCCCCTCCGGGACAGACGGAGAAAAACTGTTTTTT.